The next 12 T cell receptor beta chains were all read from a single sample in a study of blood T cells in healthy people across ages. The use of a sample-barcoded 5' primer and a J-beta primer mix characterized a second PCR of about 6 to 11 cycles. TCRdb processed the 5' RACE reads anew with MiXCR; each CDR3 protein has one entry. The sample shows some 1.7 million distinct CDR3 sequences, 28% of them seen only once. Material for sequencing was blood. These receptors were obtained from a woman aged 25 to 39 in good health.

This CDR3 is CASSREEEQYF. Written as DNA, the CDR3 is TGTGCCAGCAGCCGAGAGGAGGAGCAGTACTTC. This rearrangement joins TRBV3-1 to TRBJ2-7; D not resolved. CDR3 length: 11 residues. Between the trimmed V and J ends, which lost 4 bases and 7 bases, there was a span of 8 bases. Germline CDR1 LGHDT, CDR2 YNNKEL (reference sequence).

The chain recombines TRBV28 with TRBJ1-4; 8 nucleotides match TRBD1. The CDR3 runs 16 residues. CDR1 and CDR2 from the germline V gene are MDHEN and SYDVKM. Trimming at V came to 3 bases and at J to 10 bases, leaving 13 bases not matched to a gene. CDR3: CASSFLRETGVRKLFF. The CDR3 nucleotides are TGTGCCAGCAGTTTCCTGCGGGAGACAGGGGTCCGAAAACTGTTTTTT. The full variable domain, with the rest looked up from reference TRBV28 and TRBJ1-4, is DVKVTQSSRYLVKRTGEKVFLECVQDMDHENMFWYRQDPGLGLRLIYFSYDVKMKEKGDIPEGYSVSREKKERFSLILESASTNQTSMYLCASSFLRETGVRKLFFGSGTQLSVL.

This clonotype occurred a few times. The junction and the germline gene differ at one end; a read error may be behind it. J is TRBJ2-5 and V is TRBV7-6; a possible D gene is TRBD2 (5 bases). The CDR3 is 15 residues long. Germline values: CDR1 SGHVS, CDR2 FNYEAQ. CDR3 region: CASSLVPGGSETQYF. The CDR3 DNA sequence: TGTGCCAGTAGCTTAGTACCAGGAGGTTCAGAGACCCAGTACTTC.

CDR3 nucleotide sequence: TGTGCCAGCAGCCTAGATGCGGGAGGACGCACCGGGGAGCTGTTTTTT. Its translation: CASSLDAGGRTGELFF. The rearrangement joins TRBV7-2 to TRBJ2-2, with 8 bases that match TRBD2. The CDR3 contains 16 residues. J gave up 4 bases and V 5 bases, and 9 bases lay outside the gene matches. CDR1 and CDR2 from the germline V gene are SGHTA and FQGNSA.

In its sample, this clonotype was seen a few times. The chain links TRBV5-4 to TRBJ2-5; no firm D call. The germline CDR1 and CDR2 sequences are SGHNT and YYREEE (reference sequence). V was shortened by 0 bases and J by 0 bases, with 9 bases between the two germline ends. The CDR3 sequence is 15 residues long. CDR3 coding DNA: TGTGCCAGCAGCTTGGACACCACGTACCAAGAGACCCAGTACTTC. Its translation is CASSLDTTYQETQYF.

The genes are TRBV7-8 and TRBJ2-7; 10 bases align to TRBD2. Germline loops: CDR1 SGHVS, CDR2 FQNEAQ. V lost 7 bases to trimming and J lost 0 bases; unmatched junction nucleotides: 6. The CDR3 consists of 15 residues. The CDR3: CASKREGSLSYEQYF. DNA of the CDR3: TGTGCCAGCAAGCGGGAGGGCTCCCTCTCCTACGAGCAGTACTTC.

The V and J genes are TRBV6-5 and TRBJ2-2; the D call may be TRBD1 or TRBD2 (6 bases each). The V end lost 6 bases, the J end lost 5 bases, and 13 bases lay between the germline ends. Germline CDR1 MNHEY, CDR2 SVGAGI. The CDR3 loop spans 14 amino acids. The CDR3 loop is CASRFTGRTGELFF. For the CDR3, the DNA is TGTGCCAGCAGATTTACAGGGAGGACCGGGGAGCTGTTTTTT.

This clonotype was detected many times. V is TRBV7-2 and J is TRBJ2-1, with TRBD2 identical over 9 bases. Trimming cost V 4 bases and J 8 bases; bases outside gene matches: 6. The CDR3 has 14 residues. Germline assignment: CDR1 SGHTA and CDR2 FQGNSA. Here the CDR3 reads CASSSSGNWDEQFF. The CDR3, as DNA: TGTGCCAGCAGCTCTAGCGGGAATTGGGATGAGCAGTTCTTC.

The chain links TRBV12-3 or TRBV12-4 to TRBJ2-2; D remains ambiguous. The length of the CDR3 is 16 residues. Trimming took 2 bases from V and 1 from J, leaving 11 bases between them. CDR3 in amino acids: CASSLSRTENTGELFF. As DNA, the CDR3 is TGTGCCAGCAGTTTAAGTCGCACAGAGAACACCGGGGAGCTGTTTTTT.

Note on this clonotype: This could be a read error, since a much larger clone is one nucleotide away. V and J are TRBV18 and TRBJ2-1; 13 nucleotides match TRBD2. Germline lookup yields CDR1 KGHSH and CDR2 LQKENI. CDR3 length equals 15 residues. Here the CDR3 reads CASSPGLAGVDEQVF. CDR3 bases: TGTGCCAGCTCTCCCGGACTAGCGGGAGTCGATGAGCAGGTCTTC.

J is TRBJ1-1 and V is TRBV7-2, with D unresolved. Germline V gene sequence: CDR1 SGHTA, CDR2 FQGNSA. Trimming shortened V by 1 base and J by 4 bases, and 10 bases separated the two germline ends. This CDR3 is built from 14 residues. The DNA for the CDR3 is TGTGCCAGCAGCTTAGATCCGGCGAGCACTGAAGCTTTCTTT. Translated: CASSLDPASTEAFF.

This clonotype has more than one count but fewer than ten. The chain links TRBV4-1 to TRBJ1-2, with TRBD1 matching 7 bases. Looked up from germline, CDR1 is MGHRA and CDR2 is YSYEKL. The CDR3 covers 18 residues. Trimming removed 0 bases from V and 3 bases from J; junction bases left unmatched: 13. Written as DNA, the CDR3 is TGCGCCAGCAGCCAAGACCGAAACAGGGGCGCGGCTCACTATGGCTACACCTTC. This sequence encodes CASSQDRNRGAAHYGYTF.